Shown below are 22 T cell receptor beta chains from a single sample sequenced in a study of T-cell reconstitution after alpha-beta-depleted transplantation in children. A library of TCRbeta sequences, prepared with unique molecular identifiers, was generated. MiXCR, run by TCRdb on the PCR reads, gives a single entry per CDR3 protein. The data contain about 500,000 distinct CDR3 sequences, approximately 32% of them singletons. The material was PBMCs from the stem cell graft donor, obtained from the stem cell graft. These receptors originate from a human donor who donated a stem cell graft to a child with aplastic anemia.

This clonotype has only a few counts. V usage is TRBV18 and J usage is TRBJ1-1; maybe TRBD1 (5 bases). Germline CDR1 reads KGHSH; CDR2 reads LQKENI. This CDR3 has 13 amino acids. Trimming shortened V by 4 bases and J by 4 bases, and 10 bases separated the two germline ends. The CDR3 protein is CASSQGEGTEAFF. CDR3 nucleotide sequence: TGTGCCAGCTCACAAGGGGAGGGCACTGAAGCTTTCTTT.

The chain joins TRBV28 to TRBJ2-7; 8 bases match TRBD1. Germline V gene data show CDR1 as MDHEN and CDR2 as SYDVKM. The CDR3 sequence is 14 residues long. Germline trimming cut 5 bases from V and 5 bases from J; bases unmatched to any gene: 8. CDR3 nucleotide sequence: TGTGCCAGCAGTCCCCGGACAGGGTTTAACGAGCAGTACTTC. The encoded protein is CASSPRTGFNEQYF.

This clonotype was seen only once. This sequence joins TRBV7-2 and TRBJ1-1; D may be TRBD1 (6 bases). CDR1 is SGHTA and CDR2 is FQGNSA in the germline V gene. This CDR3 contains 15 residues. V dropped 7 bases and J dropped 5 bases, with 20 bases sitting between them. CDR3 sequence: CASTTPQGVLTEAFF. CDR3 in DNA: TGTGCCAGCACAACACCACAGGGAGTATTGACTGAAGCTTTCTTT.

V and J are TRBV7-2 and TRBJ2-3; 7 bases match TRBD2. With 4 bases clipped from V and 2 bases from J, the junction kept 12 bases outside the gene matches. The CDR3 is 17 residues long. Germline CDR1 and CDR2: SGHTA and FQGNSA. The CDR3, as DNA: TGTGCCAGCAGCTCCGGACTAGTGGGACCAATCACAGATACGCAGTATTTT. This translates into CASSSGLVGPITDTQYF.

This clonotype has more than one count but fewer than ten. The rearrangement joins TRBV12-3 or TRBV12-4 to TRBJ1-2; TRBD1 might be the D (6 bases). Trimming left V 5 bases short and J 8 bases short, with 18 bases between. This CDR3 has 14 amino acids. The CDR3 nucleotides read TGTGCCAGCAGTCCAGAATGGGGGGCGAGGGGCTACACCTTC. It codes for CASSPEWGARGYTF.

In its sample, this clonotype was seen a few times. The CDR3 region is CASGTGTGSINEQFF. The CDR3 DNA is TGTGCTAGTGGGACCGGGACAGGGTCAATCAATGAGCAGTTCTTC. J is TRBJ2-1 and V is TRBV12-5, with TRBD1 identical over 9 bases. V lost 6 bases, J lost 6 bases, and 9 bases stayed unmatched. CDR1 and CDR2 from the germline V gene are LGHNT and FRNRAP. This CDR3 spans 15 amino acids.

This clonotype has only a few counts. The chain uses TRBV5-1 and TRBJ1-1; D uncertain. Trimming removed 0 bases from V and 1 base from J, with 7 bases in between. This CDR3 is built from 14 residues. Germline V gene data show CDR1 as SGHRS and CDR2 as YFSETQ. CDR3 bases: TGCGCCAGCAGCTTGGGGGGAGAGAACACTGAAGCTTTCTTT. Translating it yields CASSLGGENTEAFF.

The genes are TRBV5-6 and TRBJ2-3; D is perhaps TRBD1 (5 bases). The ends were cut back, 3 bases at V and 5 bases at J, with 19 bases in the middle. CDR1 is SGHDT and CDR2 is YYEEEE in the germline V gene. This CDR3 is built from 16 residues. The DNA for the CDR3 is TGTGCCAGCAGCTGGTCCTGGTCAGGGATTGGAGATACGCAGTATTTT. This gives the protein CASSWSWSGIGDTQYF. The full variable domain, its missing parts supplied by reference TRBV5-6 and TRBJ2-3, is DAGVTQSPTHLIKTRGQQVTLRCSPKSGHDTVSWYQQALGQGPQFIFQYYEEEERQRGNFPDRFSGHQFPNYSSELNVNALLLGDSALYLCASSWSWSGIGDTQYFGPGTRLTVL.

This clonotype was observed once. CDR3 in amino acids: CSARMGGSYEQYF. In DNA, the CDR3 is TGCAGTGCTAGAATGGGTGGATCCTACGAGCAGTACTTC. V is TRBV20-1 and J is TRBJ2-7; no clear D. Germline values: CDR1 DFQATT, CDR2 SNEGSKA (reference sequence). V lost 2 bases and J 1 base, leaving 9 bases between the germline ends. This CDR3 spans 13 amino acids.

The table lists this clonotype with a count of one. V gene TRBV7-3 combines with J gene TRBJ2-5; TRBD1 matches 10 bases. The CDR3 loop spans 16 amino acids. V trimming: 5 bases; J trimming: 2 bases; junction bases outside the gene matches: 8. Germline assignment: CDR1 SGHTA and CDR2 FQGTGA. The CDR3 region is CASSPAGTGVQETQYF. As DNA, the CDR3 is TGTGCCAGCAGCCCAGCAGGGACAGGGGTTCAAGAGACCCAGTACTTC.

This chain links TRBV7-2 with TRBJ2-1; D may be TRBD2 (5 bases). The CDR3 is 15 residues long. Deletions cut 1 base from V and 9 bases from J, with 16 bases between. Per the germline V gene, CDR1 is SGHTA and CDR2 is FQGNSA. The CDR3 DNA follows: TGTGCCAGCAGCTTAGACCTAGCAGTAAGGAGTGAGCAGTTCTTC. It codes for CASSLDLAVRSEQFF.

The gene calls are TRBV5-1 and TRBJ1-5; D gene uncertain. Germline V CDR1 and CDR2: SGHRS, YFSETQ. This CDR3 is 13 amino acids long. With 2 bases removed from V and 5 bases from J, the gap between germline ends came to 8 bases. The CDR3 nucleotides are TGCGCCAGCAGCTTTTCGTCGGATCAGCCCCAGCATTTT. It is translated as CASSFSSDQPQHF.

The chain joins TRBV2 to TRBJ2-2; D gene ambiguous. The CDR3 extends over 14 amino acids. Trimming left V 6 bases short and J 0 bases short, with 8 bases between. Looked up from germline, CDR1 is SNHLY and CDR2 is FYNNEI. The CDR3, as DNA: TGTGCCAGCAGGGACCATTCGAACACCGGGGAGCTGTTTTTT. This codes for CASRDHSNTGELFF.

Only a few counts were recorded for this clonotype. The chain joins TRBV12-3 or TRBV12-4 to TRBJ2-1, with 7 bases matching TRBD1. Trimming at V came to 6 bases and at J to 8 bases, leaving 13 bases not matched to a gene. The CDR3 spans 15 residues. The CDR3 spells CASSPTGDGLDEQFF. The CDR3 nucleotides are TGTGCCAGCAGCCCCACAGGGGATGGGTTGGATGAGCAGTTCTTC.

This clonotype was recorded many times. The chain links TRBV6-5 to TRBJ2-1, with D perhaps matching TRBD1 (6 bases). CDR1 and CDR2 from the germline V gene are MNHEY and SVGAGI. CDR3 length: 14 residues. V lost 4 bases to trimming and J lost 5 bases, with 12 bases between them. CDR3 loop: CASSLGQGNNEQFF. CDR3 sequence (DNA): TGTGCCAGCAGTTTGGGACAAGGGAACAATGAGCAGTTCTTC.

This clonotype has just a few counts. The genes are TRBV30 and TRBJ1-1; tentatively, D is TRBD1 (6 bases). V lost 2 bases to trimming and J lost 3 bases, with 10 bases between them. This CDR3 is built from 13 residues. The germline gives CDR1 GTSNPN, CDR2 SVGIG (reference sequence). CDR3 bases: TGTGCCTGGAGTAAGGGGGTCGACACTGAAGCTTTCTTT. As protein: CAWSKGVDTEAFF.

This clonotype was seen a few times. The V gene is TRBV5-5, the J gene TRBJ2-5; D is undetermined. Between the trimmed V and J ends, which lost 0 bases and 5 bases, there was a span of 5 bases. The germline V gene has CDR1 SGHKS and CDR2 YYEKEE (reference sequence). This CDR3 comprises 12 residues. CDR3 region: CASSLAWETQYF. Here the CDR3 DNA reads TGTGCCAGCAGCTTGGCCTGGGAGACCCAGTACTTC.

The table lists this clonotype with a count of one. The chain links TRBV20-1 to TRBJ1-1; D remains unclear. This CDR3 comprises 13 residues. V lost 4 bases and J 0 bases, leaving 9 bases between the germline ends. Germline assignment: CDR1 DFQATT and CDR2 SNEGSKA (reference sequence). CDR3 nucleotide sequence: TGCAGTGCTATGGGTGGGGTGAACACTGAAGCTTTCTTT. It codes for CSAMGGVNTEAFF.

This clonotype turned up a few times. V is TRBV18 and J is TRBJ1-1; D might be TRBD1 (6 bases). This CDR3 contains 15 residues. The germline V gene encodes CDR1 KGHSH and CDR2 LQKENI. V shed 2 bases and J shed 3 bases, with 13 bases lying between them. CDR3 DNA: TGTGCCAGCTCACCAGGACCGGGGGCTTACACTGAAGCTTTCTTT. This encodes CASSPGPGAYTEAFF.

The chain combines TRBV5-1 with TRBJ1-6; D is perhaps TRBD1 (5 bases). The CDR3 covers 16 residues. Germline assignment: CDR1 SGHRS and CDR2 YFSETQ. Trimming left V 4 bases short and J 5 bases short, with 16 bases between. CDR3 residues: CASSRDDGRDNSPLHF. The CDR3 DNA is TGCGCCAGCAGCCGGGACGATGGACGGGATAATTCACCCCTCCACTTT.

This clonotype was recorded a few times. The chain uses TRBV20-1 and TRBJ2-7; perhaps TRBD2 as D (5 bases). The V gene's germline CDR1 is DFQATT and CDR2 SNEGSKA (reference sequence). Trimming left V 5 bases short and J 0 bases short, with 14 bases between. This CDR3 spans 14 amino acids. DNA for the CDR3: TGCAGTGCTGTAAGCGGACCTCTCTCCTACGAGCAGTACTTC. Encoded protein: CSAVSGPLSYEQYF.

The gene calls are TRBV5-1 and TRBJ2-3; TRBD2 might be the D (6 bases). Trimming removed 2 bases at V and 5 bases at J, with 12 bases between. The CDR3 is 14 residues long. In germline, CDR1 is SGHRS, CDR2 YFSETQ. DNA of the CDR3: TGCGCCAGCAGCTTTTACGGGAGCGGAGATACGCAGTATTTT. Amino acids: CASSFYGSGDTQYF.